The entry below describes one TCR beta chain. It lacks a known antigen. The record has no base qualities; no much larger clone is one base away. The data were obtained in a study of cytomegalovirus exposure and HLA in healthy donors (TCRdb year 2017). For context, the study as a whole: An earlier analysis of some 600 of the donors reported 250 to 350 Gb of sequence data and around 120 million unique TCR beta sequences obtained from 150 million to 200 million T cells. To decide whether each TCR beta V gene segment behaved as functional or pseudogenic, an earlier analysis of fewer than 750 of the donors relied on high-throughput TCR beta sequencing. Every repertoire in the discovery cohort had been generated on one and the same sequencing platform. A later analysis re-analyzed previously published TCR beta repertoires from about 730 donors and added high-resolution HLA genotyping to study TCR occurrence patterns. Around 320 gigabases of sequencing data and approximately 80 million unique TCR sequences were included in an early release covering over 600 HLA-typed donors. About 5 DR-DQ haplotypes were handled as single units for association and clustering, since linkage in the cohort was strong. In the later analysis, no new phenotypic data were used to find candidate immune exposures; instead, reliance was placed on TCR beta sequences and their occurrence across donors. The study used immunosequencing to profile the T cell repertoires of under 700 subjects and linked those repertoires to cytomegalovirus serostatus. Among approximately 370 genotyped donors of the cohort, an average of around 220,000 unique TCR beta nucleotide sequences was sequenced per donor, of which about 19% were non-productive. In addition to the first cohort of 666 subjects, a separate validation cohort of approximately 130 different subjects was used. Among the roughly 390 genotyped donors, around 81% belonged to the genetic ancestry cluster associated with self-reported Caucasian donors. High-throughput TCR immunosequencing, statistical association of individual TCRs with disease status, and machine learning were combined to predict cytomegalovirus infection status. The study was designed to test whether signatures of past pathogen exposure could be identified by cataloging public T cell receptors. Typing coverage varied by locus: about 620-630 donors for A, B, C, DRB1 and DQB1; about 520 for DQA1; approximately 570 for DPA1; some 470 for DPB1. In a later genetic analysis, genome-wide SNP genotypes for about three fifths of the roughly 670 donors were used, and that subset was treated as a discovery cohort. Donor age, sex, ethnicity and CMV serostatus were compiled together with the repertoire data. HLA typing included class I and class II loci at four-digit resolution.

CDR1 MNHEY and CDR2 SMNVEV were looked up in the germline V gene (reference sequence). The CDR3 goes from the cysteine to the phenylalanine over 13 residues. Only the CDR3 part of the read is kept: 39 bases, read in frame from the first base. V and J are truncated by 9 bases and 2 bases respectively, leaving an intervening sequence of 14 bases. Broader findings and caveats from the paper: At a false discovery rate of 0.05, a later analysis linked fewer than 20,000 TCR beta sequences to specific HLA alleles. Because the 87-base-pair reads could not distinguish some IMGT-functional V segments, including TRBV6-2 and TRBV6-3, those segments were excluded. Linkage disequilibrium might explain the correlated functional status among segregating V segments, but an unknown experimental factor could not be excluded. Sequencing depth was assumed to be roughly uniform across donors in the presence/absence analyses, though that assumption may not hold. Immune exposure information for the cohort was limited to CMV serostatus. Seventeen rarely observed V segments, including chromosome 9 orphons, were excluded from the earlier analysis of a few hundred of the donors because counts were too low. A later analysis found that TCR association rates varied across HLA loci, with DRB1 alleles showing the most associated TCRs and HLA-C alleles the fewest. Assigning TCR associations to individual alleles was difficult when HLA alleles, especially DR and DQ, strongly co-occurred. Most TCR sequences were seen in very few donors, while some public TCRs were found in many individuals. In a later analysis, HLA-associated TCR beta chains showed more clonal expansion and lower generation probabilities than non-associated chains that were equally common. A later genetic analysis reported fewer N-insertions in productive TCRs among donors in an Asian-associated ancestry cluster than the roughly 640-donor mean. A cluster of highly shared sequence variants was judged likely to represent a technical artifact of the sequencing pipeline. A further reported finding was that TCR beta sequences accurately predicted the HLA-A and HLA-B alleles for most subjects in the first cohort. This cohort had only TCR beta chains sequenced, and the lack of alpha or paired-chain data limited which features could be detected. Because HLA typing was missing for some donors at each locus, association tests included only the typed subset. An earlier analysis of approximately 500 of the donors showed that most TCR beta V segments appeared in productive rearrangements either about 87% or about 30% of the time, which broadly matched IMGT annotations. In vitro tests confirmed that a few of the cytomegalovirus-associated TCR beta chains recognize cytomegalovirus antigens. The authors suggested that the approach could potentially be generalized to other disease states and immunological phenotypes. In a later analysis, several top co-occurrence clusters were reported to appear linked to parvovirus B19, influenza, CMV and Epstein-Barr virus. Most CMV-associated TCR beta chains appeared to be HLA-restricted in a later analysis, and the HLA associations seemed to be driven largely by CMV exposure. In both the original and validation cohorts, the classifier was reported to diagnose cytomegalovirus status with high specificity and sensitivity. A later genetic analysis associated a missense DCLRE1C variant with V-gene and J-gene trimming of TCR beta chains, and an independent cohort replicated the association. The study gave a list of under 200 TCR beta chains associated with cytomegalovirus.

The cohort consisted of 600 to 750 healthy bone marrow donors. At the time of sampling, all cohort members were nominally healthy, though unrecorded immune exposures were likely present. The donor was CMV seropositive and belonged to the group of 270 or so seropositive cohort members. A peripheral blood sample was provided by each donor, and peripheral blood mononuclear cells were used for TCR beta sequencing. Genomic DNA extraction from the blood cell samples was performed with the Qiagen DNeasy Blood Extraction Kit. The library came from the immunoSEQ multiplex PCR assay. For the multiplex PCR, a mixture combining 60 forward primers for TCR Vbeta segments and 13 reverse primers for TCR Jbeta segments was used. The CDR3 region of rearranged TCR beta genes was amplified from genomic DNA with a multiplex PCR assay. On the Illumina HiSeq System, the amplified TCR beta libraries were sequenced as 87-base-pair reads. The study's own analysis went as follows. In a later analysis, tens of millions of unique TCR beta chains were counted across the 650 to 700 repertoires, and approximately 9.9 million of these chains were shared by at least two donors. A nearest-neighbor algorithm error-corrected the raw reads and collapsed the reads into unique sequences, merging closely related sequences to remove PCR and sequencing errors. CDR3 sequences were aligned to IMGT reference sequences to assign V, D and J gene segments. For a sequence to be retained, a match of at least six nucleotides to both a V gene segment and a J gene segment was required. A rearrangement counted as productive if the CDR3 had no stop codons and remained in frame with V and J, and every other rearrangement counted as non-productive. Following IMGT convention, CDR3 was defined as the stretch from the second conserved V-encoded cysteine to the conserved J-encoded phenylalanine. The earlier analysis of about 590 of the donors excluded sequences that lacked an unambiguous match to a single V gene segment. In an earlier analysis of several hundred of the donors, a V segment was called functional when productive rearrangements were above 56.7%, and segregating when the standard deviation between donors exceeded 5%. To diagnose cytomegalovirus status from the catalog of TCR beta chain sequences, a statistical classification framework was built. In a later analysis, V and J genes were assigned by comparing TCR nucleotide sequences against IMGT/GENE-DB human TR gene sequences. Using the TCRdist pipeline, a later analysis assigned CDR3 sequences along with most-parsimonious VDJ recombination scenarios. In a later analysis, each TCR beta chain was defined by its CDR3 amino acid sequence together with its V-gene family, and reads lacking a unique V-gene family were excluded. In a later analysis, nearly 600 highly shared, low-generation-probability nucleotide sequences were removed to address suspected cross-contamination and a sequencing artifact. In a later analysis, a clonal expansion index for each public chain was calculated from normalized within-repertoire ranks of inferred template counts. A later analysis computed generation probabilities with a VDJ recombination model fitted to out-of-frame rearrangements, and checked the results against IGoR. In a later analysis, TCR-TCR, TCR-HLA and TCR-CMV co-occurrence was scored with hypergeometric tests, and a repertoire-size bias correction was applied to TCR pairs. In a later analysis, false discovery rates were estimated by permuting HLA or CMV assignments 20 times. In a later analysis, co-occurring TCRs were grouped with DBSCAN, and TCRdist sequence similarity was added when clustering was performed within HLA-allele-positive subsets. For co-occurrence clustering, repertoires with fewer than 30,000 or more than 120,000 public chains were excluded, along with four or five repertoires with anomalous nucleotide sharing. TCRdb took this table from immuneACCESS and kept in-frame rearrangements with V and J called. Such tables lack part of the clones; where checked against another copy, unresolved V genes explain under half of the gap, and the rest is unexplained. That table gives V, J and clone size, and the DNA gave D and trimming. The table for this sample lists 150,000 to 200,000 clones; around 68% of them were counted only once. The ten most abundant clones make up less than 3.5% of the sample.

The TCR comes from a woman aged 40 to 50 in good health and CMV-seropositive. The specimen was PBMCs. The V and J segments used are TRBV27 and TRBJ2-7, and possibly TRBD1, on 6 matching bases. CDR3 protein: CASRQDITYEQYF. The sequenced DNA is TGTGCCAGTAGACAGGACATTACCTACGAGCAGTACTTC.